Each of the 25 T cell receptor beta chains below was sequenced from the same sample in a study of radiation and T cells in renal cell carcinoma. Libraries were prepared by immunoSEQ multiplex PCR; TCRdb keeps only in-frame clonotypes and omits some of them. Of approximately 65,000 clones in the sample, 60% to 85% were seen once. Time point noted: blood 4 weeks post-SBRT, at nephrectomy. Treatment here: 15 Gy SBRT to primary tumor, nephrectomy 4 weeks later. The sample consisted of blood, taken from a patient whose treatment included radiotherapy and nephrectomy. These receptors were obtained from a man aged 60 to 75 with renal cell carcinoma.

This clone has just one count. This sequence joins TRBV2 and TRBJ2-6, with D uncertain. Germline assignment: CDR1 SNHLY and CDR2 FYNNEI. CDR3 length: 17 amino acids. V was cut by 0 bases and J by 2 bases, with 11 bases left in between. This CDR3 is CASSEALRVTGANVLTF. The CDR3 DNA sequence: TGTGCCAGCAGTGAAGCGCTTCGGGTGACTGGGGCCAACGTCCTGACTTTC.

The V call is TRBV5-5, the J call TRBJ1-2; 9 bases line up with TRBD1. V shed 4 bases and J 4 bases; nucleotides not matched to a gene: 5. Germline-derived CDR1 and CDR2 are SGHKS and YYEKEE (reference sequence). The CDR3 extends over 14 amino acids. In DNA form, the CDR3 reads TGTGCCAGCAGCGCGGGACAGGGAGGCTATGGCTACACCTTC. It encodes CASSAGQGGYGYTF.

This chain uses TRBV7-2 with TRBJ1-1, with D maybe TRBD1 (5 bases). Germline V gene sequence: CDR1 SGHTA, CDR2 FQGNSA. The CDR3 runs to 16 residues. V was shortened by 2 bases and J by 4 bases, with 17 bases between the two germline ends. In DNA, the CDR3 is TGTGCCAGCAGCTTAAACGGGGGGATGGGGAGCACTGAAGCTTTCTTT. Translation gives CASSLNGGMGSTEAFF.

The V gene is TRBV7-2, the J gene TRBJ2-3; D gene uncertain. The CDR3 has 16 residues. The ends were cut back, 2 bases at V and 1 base at J, with 13 bases in the middle. Germline V gene sequence: CDR1 SGHTA, CDR2 FQGNSA. The CDR3, as DNA: TGTGCCAGCAGCTTATGGGGTATCGATGGCACAGATACGCAGTATTTT. This codes for CASSLWGIDGTDTQYF.

The rearrangement links TRBV11-2 to TRBJ1-4; TRBD1 is a possible D gene (5 bases). V lost 4 bases and J lost 1, with 10 bases in between. Looked up from germline, CDR1 is SGHAT and CDR2 is FQNNGV. The CDR3 totals 15 residues. The CDR3 sequence: CASSWQGVTNEKLFF. For the CDR3, the DNA is TGTGCCAGCAGCTGGCAGGGCGTAACTAATGAAAAACTGTTTTTT. The variable domain in full, with the rest retrieved from reference TRBV11-2 and TRBJ1-4, is EAGVAQSPRYKIIEKRQSVAFWCNPISGHATLYWYQQILGQGPKLLIQFQNNGVVDDSQLPKDRFSAERLKGVDSTLKIQPAKLEDSAVYLCASSWQGVTNEKLFFGSGTQLSVL.

V gene TRBV7-6 combines with J gene TRBJ2-5; perhaps D is TRBD1 or TRBD2 (5 bases each). Trimming took 3 bases from V and 5 from J, leaving 10 bases between them. From germline, CDR1 is SGHVS and CDR2 FNYEAQ. CDR3 length: 13 amino acids. The CDR3 protein is CASSFVGAETQYF. In nucleotides, the CDR3 is TGTGCCAGCAGCTTTGTCGGGGCTGAGACCCAGTACTTC.

This chain uses TRBV7-2 with TRBJ2-5, with TRBD2 matching 9 bases. Germline V gene lookup returns CDR1 SGHTA and CDR2 FQGNSA. The ends lost 5 bases at V and 3 bases at J; junction bases unmatched: 10. This CDR3 region has 16 residues. CDR3: CASSLPNLAGKETQYF. The CDR3, as DNA: TGTGCCAGCAGCCTCCCGAATCTAGCGGGGAAAGAGACCCAGTACTTC.

The chain links TRBV7-8 to TRBJ2-1, with D perhaps TRBD1 (5 bases). CDR3 length equals 13 residues. V lost 1 base and J lost 13, with 14 bases in between. The germline CDR1 and CDR2 sequences are SGHVS and FQNEAQ. The CDR3: CASSLGGVNVQFF. DNA of the CDR3: TGTGCCAGCAGCTTAGGGGGCGTCAATGTACAGTTCTTC. Supplemented by reference TRBV7-8 and TRBJ2-1, the full variable domain reads GAGVSQSPRYKVAKRGQDVALRCDPISGHVSLFWYQQALGQGPEFLTYFQNEAQLDKSGLPSDRFFAERPEGSVSTLKIQRTQQEDSAVYLCASSLGGVNVQFFGPGTRLTVL.

This rearrangement joins TRBV18 to TRBJ2-1; D remains unclear. The V gene lost 1 base and the J gene lost 5 bases, with 6 bases spanning the gap. Germline assignment: CDR1 KGHSH and CDR2 LQKENI. This CDR3 region has 13 residues. The CDR3 nucleotides are TGTGCCAGCTCACCACGGGCCGACAATGAGCAGTTCTTC. Translated, it gives CASSPRADNEQFF. The variable domain in full, with the rest retrieved from reference TRBV18 and TRBJ2-1, is NAGVMQNPRHLVRRRGQEARLRCSPMKGHSHVYWYRQLPEEGLKFMVYLQKENIIDESGMPKERFSAEFPKEGPSILRIQQVVRGDSAAYFCASSPRADNEQFFGPGTRLTVL.

This clone was seen more than once but under ten times. The rearrangement uses TRBV11-2 and TRBJ1-2; D might be TRBD1 (5 bases). The CDR3 covers 13 residues. V gave up 3 bases and J gave up 4 bases, with 9 bases separating them. The V gene's germline CDR1 is SGHAT and CDR2 FQNNGV. The chain's CDR3 is CASSFSGPYGYTF. CDR3 bases: TGTGCCAGCAGCTTTTCGGGACCCTATGGCTACACCTTC.

This rearrangement joins TRBV2 to TRBJ1-5; a possible D gene is TRBD1 (6 bases). Germline CDR1 SNHLY, CDR2 FYNNEI. The length of the CDR3 is 14 residues. Deletions cut 7 bases from V and 2 bases from J, with 12 bases between. The CDR3 nucleotides are TGTGCCAGCAAGGGACAAAGGGGCAATCAGCCCCAGCATTTT. Amino acid sequence: CASKGQRGNQPQHF.

This chain links TRBV30 with TRBJ1-2; 10 bases align to TRBD1. The germline V gene has CDR1 GTSNPN and CDR2 SVGIG (reference sequence). Germline trimming cut 5 bases from V and 8 bases from J; bases unmatched to any gene: 11. The CDR3 spans 14 residues. The DNA of the CDR3 is TGTGCCTGGTCGAGACAGGGGGCTTTTTTAGGCTACACCTTC. It specifies CAWSRQGAFLGYTF.

The V call is TRBV5-5, the J call TRBJ2-1; 13 bases are a match to TRBD2. The trim removed 3 bases at V and 7 bases at J, leaving 4 bases unmatched. CDR1 SGHKS and CDR2 YYEKEE come from the germline V gene (reference sequence). The CDR3 totals 15 residues. The chain's CDR3 is CASSSTTSGGNEQFF. The CDR3 bases are TGTGCCAGCAGCTCAACGACTAGCGGGGGGAATGAGCAGTTCTTC.

The rearrangement joins TRBV27 to TRBJ1-1; D remains unclear. The CDR3 loop spans 15 amino acids. CDR1 and CDR2 from the germline V gene are MNHEY and SMNVEV (reference sequence). Trimming stripped 8 bases from V and 2 bases from J, with 18 bases between. CDR3 nucleotide sequence: TGTGCCAGCCGCAAGCGAGGGCAGACTAACACTGAAGCTTTCTTT. Residues: CASRKRGQTNTEAFF.

Turning to this clone: The junction does not match germline at one end; this may be a read error. V gene TRBV7-9 combines with J gene TRBJ1-1; D may be TRBD1 (6 bases). Germline-derived CDR1 and CDR2 are SEHNR and FQNEAQ (reference sequence). This CDR3 region has 14 residues. In DNA, the CDR3 is TGTGCCAGCAACTTAGGACAGACGAACACTGAAGCTTTCTTT. Its translation is CASNLGQTNTEAFF. Full variable domain (missing parts from reference TRBV7-9 and TRBJ1-1): DTGVSQNPRHKITKRGQNVTFRCDPISEHNRLYWYRQTLGQGPEFLTYFQNEAQLEKSRLLSDRFSAERPKGSFSTLEIQRTEQGDSAMYLCASNLGQTNTEAFFGQGTRLTVV.

V is TRBV12-2 and J is TRBJ1-1; no check of the table's D call, TRBD1, against the DNA was made. TRBV12-2 is marked as a pseudogene. CDR3 size: 12 residues. In nucleotides, the CDR3 is TGTGCAAGTCGCTCCCCAGGGGAATCAGCTTTCTTT. The encoded protein is CASRSPGESAFF.

The CDR3: CASSERSSVCSYEQYV. CDR3 bases: TGTGCCAGCAGTGAGAGGTCCAGCGTTTGCTCCTACGAGCAGTACGTC. J is TRBJ2-7 and V is TRBV6-4; D is ambiguous. Trimming shortened V by 3 bases and J by 0 bases, and 15 bases separated the two germline ends. CDR1 and CDR2 (germline): MRHNA, SNTAGT. The CDR3 has 16 residues.

The chain recombines TRBV7-8 with TRBJ1-2; 8 bases line up with TRBD1. From germline, CDR1 is SGHVS and CDR2 FQNEAQ. V was pared by 2 bases and J by 4 bases, with 3 bases of the junction left unmatched. The CDR3 sequence is 14 residues long. The CDR3 region has the DNA TGTGCCAGCAGCTTAAGGGGACAGGTCTATGGCTACACCTTC. Translating gives CASSLRGQVYGYTF.

The rearrangement links TRBV5-1 to TRBJ2-4; a weak D match, TRBD1 (6 bases). This CDR3 is built from 13 residues. V lost 0 bases, J lost 9 bases, and 10 bases lay in between. Germline V gives CDR1 SGHRS, CDR2 YFSETQ. This CDR3 reads CASSLELGAIQYF. The CDR3 DNA follows: TGCGCCAGCAGCTTGGAGTTGGGGGCCATTCAGTACTTC. The full variable domain, with the rest looked up from reference TRBV5-1 and TRBJ2-4, is KAGVTQTPRYLIKTRGQQVTLSCSPISGHRSVSWYQQTPGQGLQFLFEYFSETQRNKGNFPGRFSGRQFSNSRSEMNVSTLELGDSALYLCASSLELGAIQYFGAGTRLSVL.

V usage is TRBV27 and J usage is TRBJ1-3; no definite D call. Germline V gene lookup returns CDR1 MNHEY and CDR2 SMNVEV (reference sequence). V was pared by 6 bases and J by 0 bases, with 9 bases between. The CDR3 covers 14 residues. CDR3 DNA sequence: TGTGCCAGCAGCTCGACATACTCTGGAAACACCATATATTTT. Its translation: CASSSTYSGNTIYF.

The table lists this clone with a few counts. The rearrangement uses TRBV6-1 and TRBJ1-5; D remains unclear. V was shortened by 1 base and J by 2 bases, with 6 bases between the two germline ends. In germline, CDR1 is MNHNS, CDR2 SASEGT. The CDR3 covers 14 residues. The chain's CDR3 is CASSEVRGNQPQHF. In nucleotides, the CDR3 is TGTGCCAGCAGTGAAGTGCGGGGCAATCAGCCCCAGCATTTT.

The genes are TRBV7-9 and TRBJ1-4; possible D gene TRBD1, 5 bases. Trimming left V 4 bases short and J 2 bases short, with 11 bases between. Germline V gives CDR1 SEHNR, CDR2 FQNEAQ (reference sequence). This CDR3 has 15 residues. CDR3 amino acids: CASSSGGGTNEKLFF. The CDR3 region has the DNA TGTGCCAGCAGCTCGGGCGGGGGGACTAATGAAAAACTGTTTTTT.

The chain is built from TRBV4-3 and TRBJ2-1; 7 positions agree with TRBD1. V was clipped by 2 bases and J by 2 bases; unmatched bases: 3. Germline V lookup: CDR1 LGHNA, CDR2 YSLEER. The CDR3 extends over 15 amino acids. The CDR3 sequence is CASSQHRGAYNEQFF. CDR3 in DNA: TGCGCCAGCAGCCAACACAGGGGTGCCTACAATGAGCAGTTCTTC.

The CDR3, as DNA: TGTGCCAGCAGCGGAAGACTAGCGGGAGGAGATACGCAGTATTTT. It specifies CASSGRLAGGDTQYF. The V and J genes are TRBV7-8 and TRBJ2-3; 13 bases map to TRBD2. The V segment lost 5 bases and the J segment 5 bases; nucleotides outside the gene matches: 4. This CDR3 spans 15 amino acids. CDR1 SGHVS and CDR2 FQNEAQ come from the germline V gene. Full variable domain (outside the CDR3, taken from reference TRBV7-8 and TRBJ2-3): GAGVSQSPRYKVAKRGQDVALRCDPISGHVSLFWYQQALGQGPEFLTYFQNEAQLDKSGLPSDRFFAERPEGSVSTLKIQRTQQEDSAVYLCASSGRLAGGDTQYFGPGTRLTVL.

The rearrangement links TRBV6-5 to TRBJ1-6; D is perhaps TRBD1 (6 bases). The CDR3 extends over 14 amino acids. Trimming removed 7 bases from V and 5 bases from J, with 12 bases in between. CDR1 is MNHEY and CDR2 is SVGAGI in the germline V gene. The CDR3 sequence: CASNRAGDNSPLHF. CDR3 sequence (DNA): TGTGCCAGCAACCGGGCAGGGGATAATTCACCCCTCCACTTT.